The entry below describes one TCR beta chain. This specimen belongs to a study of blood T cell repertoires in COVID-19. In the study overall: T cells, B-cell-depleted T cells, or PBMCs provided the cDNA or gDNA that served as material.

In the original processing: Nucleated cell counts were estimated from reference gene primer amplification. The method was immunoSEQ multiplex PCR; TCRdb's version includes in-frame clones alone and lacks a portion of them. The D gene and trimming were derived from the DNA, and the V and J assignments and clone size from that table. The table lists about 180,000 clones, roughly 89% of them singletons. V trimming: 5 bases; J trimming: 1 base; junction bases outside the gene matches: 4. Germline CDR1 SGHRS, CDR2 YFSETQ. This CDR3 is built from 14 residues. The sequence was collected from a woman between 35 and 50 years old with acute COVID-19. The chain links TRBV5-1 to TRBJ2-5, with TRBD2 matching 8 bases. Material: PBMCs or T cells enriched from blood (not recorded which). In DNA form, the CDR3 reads TGCGCCAGCAGGACTACTAGCGGCCAAGAGACCCAGTACTTC. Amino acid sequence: CASRTTSGQETQYF. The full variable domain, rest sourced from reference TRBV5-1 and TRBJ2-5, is KAGVTQTPRYLIKTRGQQVTLSCSPISGHRSVSWYQQTPGQGLQFLFEYFSETQRNKGNFPGRFSGRQFSNSRSEMNVSTLELGDSALYLCASRTTSGQETQYFGPGTRLLVL.